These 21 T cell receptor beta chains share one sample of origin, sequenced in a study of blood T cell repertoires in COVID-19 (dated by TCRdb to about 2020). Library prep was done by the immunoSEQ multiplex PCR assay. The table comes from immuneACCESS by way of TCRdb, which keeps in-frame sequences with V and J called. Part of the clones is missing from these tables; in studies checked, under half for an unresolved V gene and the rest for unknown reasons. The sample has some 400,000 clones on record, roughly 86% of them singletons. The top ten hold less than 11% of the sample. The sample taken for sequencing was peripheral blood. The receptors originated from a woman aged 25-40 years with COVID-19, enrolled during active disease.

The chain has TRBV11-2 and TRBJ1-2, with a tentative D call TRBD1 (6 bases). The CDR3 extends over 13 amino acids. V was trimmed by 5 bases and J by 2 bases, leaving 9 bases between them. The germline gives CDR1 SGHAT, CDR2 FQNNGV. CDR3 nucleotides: TGTGCCAGCAGCCCGGGACAAAACTATGGCTACACCTTC. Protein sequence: CASSPGQNYGYTF.

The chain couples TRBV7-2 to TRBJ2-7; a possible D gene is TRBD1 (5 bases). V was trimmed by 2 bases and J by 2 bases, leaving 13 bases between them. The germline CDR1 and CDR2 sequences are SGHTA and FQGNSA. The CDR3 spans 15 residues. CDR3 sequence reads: CASSLIQGRAYEQYF. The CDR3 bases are TGTGCCAGCAGCTTAATTCAGGGTAGGGCCTACGAGCAGTACTTC.

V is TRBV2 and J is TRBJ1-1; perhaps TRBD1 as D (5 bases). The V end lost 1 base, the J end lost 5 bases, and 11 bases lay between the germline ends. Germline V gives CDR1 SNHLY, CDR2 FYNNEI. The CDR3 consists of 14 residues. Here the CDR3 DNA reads TGTGCCAGCAGTGAAGTCGGCGGGGGTACTGAAGCTTTCTTT. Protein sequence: CASSEVGGGTEAFF. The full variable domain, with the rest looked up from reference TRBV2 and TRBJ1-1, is EPEVTQTPSHQVTQMGQEVILRCVPISNHLYFYWYRQILGQKVEFLVSFYNNEISEKSEIFDDQFSVERPDGSNFTLKIRSTKLEDSAMYFCASSEVGGGTEAFFGQGTRLTVV.

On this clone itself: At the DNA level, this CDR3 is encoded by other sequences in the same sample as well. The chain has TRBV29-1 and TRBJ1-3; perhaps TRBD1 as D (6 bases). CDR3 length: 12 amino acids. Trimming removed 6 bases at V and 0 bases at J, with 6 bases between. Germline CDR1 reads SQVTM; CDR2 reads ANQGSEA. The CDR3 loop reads CSVRGSGNTIYF. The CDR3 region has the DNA TGCAGCGTCAGGGGCTCTGGAAACACCATATATTTT. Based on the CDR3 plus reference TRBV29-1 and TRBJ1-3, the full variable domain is SAVISQKPSRDICQRGTSLTIQCQVDSQVTMMFWYRQQPGQSLTLIATANQGSEATYESGFVIDKFPISRPNLTFSTLTVSNMSPEDSSIYLCSVRGSGNTIYFGEGSWLTVV.

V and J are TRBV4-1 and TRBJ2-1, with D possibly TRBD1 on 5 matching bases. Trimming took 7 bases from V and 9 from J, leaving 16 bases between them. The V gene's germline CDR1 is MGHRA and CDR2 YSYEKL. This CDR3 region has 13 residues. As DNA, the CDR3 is TGCGCCAGCATAGGCGACCAGGGCAGTGAGCAGTTCTTC. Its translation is CASIGDQGSEQFF.

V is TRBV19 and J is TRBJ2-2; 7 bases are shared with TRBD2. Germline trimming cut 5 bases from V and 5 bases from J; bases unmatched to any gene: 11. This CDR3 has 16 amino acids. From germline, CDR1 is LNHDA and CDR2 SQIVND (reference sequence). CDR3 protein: CASSPTGGWATGELFF. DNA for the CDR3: TGTGCCAGTAGTCCCACGGGAGGTTGGGCGACCGGGGAGCTGTTTTTT.

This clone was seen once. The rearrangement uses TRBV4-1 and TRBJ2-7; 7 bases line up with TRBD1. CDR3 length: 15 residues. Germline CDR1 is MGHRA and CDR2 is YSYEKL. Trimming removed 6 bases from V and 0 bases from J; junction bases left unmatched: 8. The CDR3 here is CASSPRGPSSYEQYF. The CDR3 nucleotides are TGCGCCAGCAGTCCAAGGGGGCCGAGCTCCTACGAGCAGTACTTC.

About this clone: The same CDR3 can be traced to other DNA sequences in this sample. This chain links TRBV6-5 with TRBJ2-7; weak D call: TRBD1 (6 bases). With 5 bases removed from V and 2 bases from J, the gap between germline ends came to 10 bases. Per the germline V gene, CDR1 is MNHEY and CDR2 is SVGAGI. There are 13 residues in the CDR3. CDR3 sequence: CASSPRQAYEQYF. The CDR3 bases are TGTGCCAGCAGTCCCCGACAGGCCTACGAGCAGTACTTC.

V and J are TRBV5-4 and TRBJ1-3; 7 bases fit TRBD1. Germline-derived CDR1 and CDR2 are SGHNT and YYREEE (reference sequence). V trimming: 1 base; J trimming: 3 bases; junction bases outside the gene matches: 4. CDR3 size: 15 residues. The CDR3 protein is CASSLKGAGGNTIYF. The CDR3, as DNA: TGTGCCAGCAGCTTGAAGGGGGCAGGTGGAAACACCATATATTTT.

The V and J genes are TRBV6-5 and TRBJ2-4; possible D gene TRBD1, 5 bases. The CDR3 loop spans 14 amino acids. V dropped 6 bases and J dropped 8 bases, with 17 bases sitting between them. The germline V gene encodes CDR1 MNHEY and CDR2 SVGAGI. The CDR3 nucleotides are TGTGCCAGCAGACCGACAGTTGAACGGGACATTCAGTACTTC. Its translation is CASRPTVERDIQYF.

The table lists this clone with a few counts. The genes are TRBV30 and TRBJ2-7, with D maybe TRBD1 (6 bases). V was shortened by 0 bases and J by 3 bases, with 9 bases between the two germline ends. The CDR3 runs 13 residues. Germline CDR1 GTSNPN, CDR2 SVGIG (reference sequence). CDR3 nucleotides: TGTGCCTGGAGTGTTAACAGGGACTACGAGCAGTACTTC. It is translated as CAWSVNRDYEQYF. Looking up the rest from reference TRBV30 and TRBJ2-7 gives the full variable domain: SQTIHQWPATLVQPVGSPLSLECTVEGTSNPNLYWYRQAAGRGLQLLFYSVGIGQISSEVPQNLSASRPQDRQFILSSKKLLLSDSGFYLCAWSVNRDYEQYFGPGTRLTVT.

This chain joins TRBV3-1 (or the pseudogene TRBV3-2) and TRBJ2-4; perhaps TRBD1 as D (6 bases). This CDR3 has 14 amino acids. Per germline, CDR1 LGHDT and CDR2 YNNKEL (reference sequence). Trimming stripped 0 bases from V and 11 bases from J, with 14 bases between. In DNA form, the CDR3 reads TGTGCCAGCAGCCAAGAGGAGAGGCAGGGGCTTCAGTACTTC. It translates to CASSQEERQGLQYF.

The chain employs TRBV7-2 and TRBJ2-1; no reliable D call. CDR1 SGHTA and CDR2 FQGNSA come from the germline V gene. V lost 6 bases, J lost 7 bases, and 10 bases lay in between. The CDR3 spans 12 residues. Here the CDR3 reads CASRYTRNEQFF. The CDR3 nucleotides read TGTGCCAGCAGATATACGAGGAATGAGCAGTTCTTC.

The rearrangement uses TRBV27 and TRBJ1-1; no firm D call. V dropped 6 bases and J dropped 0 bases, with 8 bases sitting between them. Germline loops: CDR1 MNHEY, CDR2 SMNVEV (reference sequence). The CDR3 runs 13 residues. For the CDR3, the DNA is TGTGCCAGCAGGAGGAACATGAACACTGAAGCTTTCTTT. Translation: CASRRNMNTEAFF.

CDR3 DNA: TGCGCCAGCAATGTAGCGGGAGTGGCCGGGGAGCTGTTTTTT. It translates to CASNVAGVAGELFF. The chain employs TRBV10-2 and TRBJ2-2, with 9 bases matching TRBD2. J lost 6 bases, V lost 7 bases, and 6 bases had no gene match. The CDR3 has 14 amino acids. Germline V gene lookup returns CDR1 WSHSY and CDR2 SAAADI.

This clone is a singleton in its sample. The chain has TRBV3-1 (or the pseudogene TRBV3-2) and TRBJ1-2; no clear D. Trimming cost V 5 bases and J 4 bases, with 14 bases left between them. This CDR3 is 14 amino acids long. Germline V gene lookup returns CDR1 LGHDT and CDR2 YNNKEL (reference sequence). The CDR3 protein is CASSSLVESYGYTF. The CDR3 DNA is TGTGCCAGCAGCTCCCTGGTGGAGTCCTATGGCTACACCTTC.

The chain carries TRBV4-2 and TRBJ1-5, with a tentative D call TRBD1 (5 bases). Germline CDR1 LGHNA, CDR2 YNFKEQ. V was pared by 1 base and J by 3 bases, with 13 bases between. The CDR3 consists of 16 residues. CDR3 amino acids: CASSQGRTPDNQPQHF. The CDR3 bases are TGTGCCAGCAGCCAAGGTAGGACACCGGACAATCAGCCCCAGCATTTT.

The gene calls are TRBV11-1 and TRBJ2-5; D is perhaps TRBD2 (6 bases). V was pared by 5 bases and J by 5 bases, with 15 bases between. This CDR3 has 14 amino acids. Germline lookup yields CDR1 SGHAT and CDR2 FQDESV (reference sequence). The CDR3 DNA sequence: TGTGCCAGCAGCCCCCCCGGAGGGGAGGAGACCCAGTACTTC. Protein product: CASSPPGGEETQYF.

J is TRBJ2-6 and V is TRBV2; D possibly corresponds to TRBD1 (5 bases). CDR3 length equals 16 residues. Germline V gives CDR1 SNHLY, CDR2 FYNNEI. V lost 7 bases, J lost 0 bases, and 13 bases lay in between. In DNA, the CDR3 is TGTGCCAGCACCCGACAGAGAAGCTCTGGGGCCAACGTCCTGACTTTC. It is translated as CASTRQRSSGANVLTF.

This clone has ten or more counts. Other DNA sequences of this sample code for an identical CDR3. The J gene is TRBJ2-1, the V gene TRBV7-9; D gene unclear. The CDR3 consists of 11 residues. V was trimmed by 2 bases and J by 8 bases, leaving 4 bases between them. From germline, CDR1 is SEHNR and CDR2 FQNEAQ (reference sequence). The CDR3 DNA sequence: TGTGCCAGCAGCTTATCTGATGAGCAGTTCTTC. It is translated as CASSLSDEQFF.

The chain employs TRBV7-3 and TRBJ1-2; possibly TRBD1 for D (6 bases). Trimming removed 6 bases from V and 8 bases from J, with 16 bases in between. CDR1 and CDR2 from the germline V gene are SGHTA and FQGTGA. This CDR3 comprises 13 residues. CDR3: CASSSGETGGYTF. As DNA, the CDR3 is TGTGCCAGCAGTTCAGGGGAGACGGGAGGCTACACCTTC.